The source of this T cell receptor (beta chain) is a study of blood T cells in healthy people across ages. Whole-study findings and limits: Diversity estimates drawn from one million T cells were deemed underestimates.

For the second PCR, which ran for roughly 7 to 11 cycles, a sample-barcoded 5' primer and a J-beta primer mix were used. Tags on each cDNA molecule came from a template-switch adaptor with 12 random nucleotides. TCRdb reprocessed the 5' RACE reads with MiXCR, giving one entry per CDR3 protein. This table holds 700,000 to 850,000 distinct CDR3 sequences, about 34% found once. With 7 bases removed from V and 4 bases from J, the gap between germline ends came to 15 bases. The CDR3 has 14 amino acids. Turning to this clonotype: What it binds is unknown.

Specimen: blood. The receptor comes from a man aged 18 to 29 in good health. The J gene is TRBJ2-3, the V gene TRBV12-3 or TRBV12-4; possibly TRBD2 for D (6 bases). The DNA of the CDR3 is TGTGCCAGCACTGAATGGGGGGAGGCAGATACGCAGTATTTT. Translated: CASTEWGEADTQYF.